These 15 T cell receptor beta chains originate from one sample sequenced in a study of T cells expressing NK-cell markers. After re-calling the 5' RACE reads, TCRdb lists one entry per CDR3 protein, DNA absent. The listing records roughly 390,000 distinct CDR3 sequences. Sequenced: blood T cells: a sorted CD56 or NKG2C T cell subset, CD4+ or CD8+ T cells, or bulk PBMC T cells (not recorded which). The receptors come from a man aged 18 to 69 in good health.

The rearrangement links TRBV7-9 to TRBJ1-1. This CDR3 spans 11 amino acids. Germline CDR1 SEHNR, CDR2 FQNEAQ (reference sequence). CDR3 amino acids: CASSEKGRAFF.

This chain uses TRBV11-2 with TRBJ2-2; with no DNA, the TCRdb D assignment of TRBD2 cannot be verified. CDR3 size: 18 residues. In germline, CDR1 is SGHAT, CDR2 FQNNGV. The CDR3 is CASSLVGVAGGRIGELFF.

This chain links TRBV28 with TRBJ2-7; TCRdb outputs TRBD1, but without DNA this stays unchecked. CDR1 and CDR2 from the germline V gene are MDHEN and SYDVKM. This CDR3 is 16 amino acids long. The CDR3 protein is CASSLPLKGGTYEQYF.

V gene TRBV20-1 combines with J gene TRBJ2-7; TCRdb proposes TRBD1, but this gene call is untestable without DNA. CDR3 length equals 13 residues. Germline CDR1 and CDR2: DFQATT and SNEGSKA (reference sequence). The CDR3 reads CSAPTGTTYEQYF.

V gene TRBV28 combines with J gene TRBJ2-7. This CDR3 is built from 15 residues. Germline V lookup: CDR1 MDHEN, CDR2 SYDVKM. CDR3 residues: CASSSLQGASYEQYF.

The CDR3 sequence is CASRRGGAYNEQFF. V and J are TRBV2 and TRBJ2-1; the TCRdb D gene call, TRBD2, has no DNA to confirm it. Looked up from germline, CDR1 is SNHLY and CDR2 is FYNNEI. This CDR3 has 14 amino acids.

This chain connects TRBV24-1 to TRBJ2-1; the D call of TRBD1 rests on TCRdb alone, since no DNA is present to check it. CDR1 and CDR2 from the germline V gene are KGHDR and SFDVKD. The length of the CDR3 is 17 residues. The CDR3 sequence is CATSPGVSGQGYNEQFF.

The V call is TRBV6-1, the J call TRBJ2-4; TCRdb outputs TRBD1, but without DNA this stays unchecked. The CDR3 runs to 16 residues. Germline V gene lookup returns CDR1 MNHNS and CDR2 SASEGT. This chain's CDR3 is CASSPGQGGAKNIQYF.

This chain uses TRBV6-5 with TRBJ1-2. The CDR3 runs to 14 residues. The germline V gene has CDR1 MNHEY and CDR2 SVGAGI. The CDR3 sequence: CASSYSRQDYGYTF.

The V call is TRBV6-5, the J call TRBJ1-6; TCRdb names TRBD1, which stays unverified in the absence of DNA. Germline assignment: CDR1 MNHEY and CDR2 SVGAGI. This CDR3 contains 16 residues. CDR3: CASSYPSRTNNSPLHF.

V usage is TRBV7-2 and J usage is TRBJ1-6. This CDR3 has 14 residues. Germline lookup yields CDR1 SGHTA and CDR2 FQGNSA. The CDR3 protein is CASSLALGNSPLHF.

This sequence joins TRBV5-6 and TRBJ1-1; TCRdb reports TRBD1, a call that lacks DNA to check it against. Germline V lookup: CDR1 SGHDT, CDR2 YYEEEE. The CDR3 covers 12 residues. CDR3 sequence: CASSLWTGVAFF.

The gene calls are TRBV7-9 and TRBJ2-7; without DNA, the TCRdb call of TRBD2 cannot be checked. The CDR3 has 13 amino acids. The germline V gene has CDR1 SEHNR and CDR2 FQNEAQ (reference sequence). The CDR3 protein is CASSRRNDYEQYF.

The chain has TRBV2 and TRBJ2-3; TCRdb gives TRBD1 as the D gene, but with no DNA this cannot be confirmed. CDR1 SNHLY and CDR2 FYNNEI come from the germline V gene. There are 12 residues in the CDR3. Here the CDR3 reads CASSGQGDTQYF.

The rearrangement joins TRBV5-1 to TRBJ1-6; there is no DNA to check the TCRdb D call of TRBD1. CDR3 length: 14 amino acids. Germline V gene lookup returns CDR1 SGHRS and CDR2 YFSETQ. CDR3 region: CASRRDGGDSPLHF.